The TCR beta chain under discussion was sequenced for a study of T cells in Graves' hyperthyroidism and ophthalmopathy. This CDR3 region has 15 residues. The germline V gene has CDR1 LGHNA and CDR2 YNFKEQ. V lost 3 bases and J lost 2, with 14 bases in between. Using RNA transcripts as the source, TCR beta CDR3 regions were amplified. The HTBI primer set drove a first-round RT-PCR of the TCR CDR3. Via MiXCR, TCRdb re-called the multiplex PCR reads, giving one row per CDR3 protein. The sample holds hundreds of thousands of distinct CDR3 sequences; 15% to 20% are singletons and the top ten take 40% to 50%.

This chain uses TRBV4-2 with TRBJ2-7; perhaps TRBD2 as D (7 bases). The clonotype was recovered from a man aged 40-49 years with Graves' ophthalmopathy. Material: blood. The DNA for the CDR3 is TGTGCCAGCAGCCACGGGCGGGGGCCCGCCTACGAGCAGTACTTC. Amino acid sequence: CASSHGRGPAYEQYF.